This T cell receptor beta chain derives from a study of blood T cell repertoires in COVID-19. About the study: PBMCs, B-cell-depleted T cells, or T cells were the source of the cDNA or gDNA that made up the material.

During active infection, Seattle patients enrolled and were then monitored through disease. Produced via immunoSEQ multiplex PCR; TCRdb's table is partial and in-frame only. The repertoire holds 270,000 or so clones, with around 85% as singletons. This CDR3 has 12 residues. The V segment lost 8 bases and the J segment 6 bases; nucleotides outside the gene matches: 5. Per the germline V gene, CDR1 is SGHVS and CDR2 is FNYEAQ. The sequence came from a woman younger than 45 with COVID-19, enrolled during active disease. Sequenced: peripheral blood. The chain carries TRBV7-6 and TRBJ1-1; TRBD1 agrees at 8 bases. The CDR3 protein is CASGQGFSEAFF. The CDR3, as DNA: TGTGCCAGCGGACAGGGTTTTTCTGAAGCTTTCTTT.